There are a few counts of the clone carrying this TCR beta chain. No antigen is known for it. Every single donor gave one heparinised blood draw, and these averaged roughly 120 mL. This sample is drawn from a study of beta chain features in type 1 diabetes. Notes on the study in general: Type 1 diabetes patients had VDJ junctions that carried fewer insertions and more deletions. Significant though moderate, a shortening of TCRB CDR3s appeared in all four CD4+ subsets of Type 1 diabetes patients.

Per the germline V gene, CDR1 is SEHNR and CDR2 is FQNEAQ (reference sequence). The CDR3 is made up of 15 amino acids. Trimming left V 5 bases short and J 8 bases short, with 19 bases between. The study reverse transcribed the entire isolated RNA, so it sequenced expressed TCRB transcripts. TCRdb's table, derived via immunoSEQ multiplex PCR, lists solely in-frame clones and lacks some. The sample holds roughly 700,000 clones, roughly 12% seen once. The rearrangement joins TRBV7-9 to TRBJ1-3; weak D call: TRBD1 (5 bases). This sequence was found in a man younger than 35 with type 1 diabetes. The sequencing sample was made of naive CD4+ T cells from blood. The CDR3 DNA follows: TGTGCCAGCAGCCTACCGGGACCCCGGAGGGACACCATATATTTT. Protein: CASSLPGPRRDTIYF.